The source of this T cell receptor beta chain is a study of T cell repertoires in ileal Crohn's disease (dated by TCRdb to the late 2010s). In terms of the full investigation: The median duration of disease was around 7.3 years, and at the time of surgery about a third of patients were active smokers. MI samples were biopsies from the proximal margin of the surgical specimen. Roughly half of the patients were given postoperative therapy, with about a dozen receiving thiopurines and under 20 receiving anti-TNF agents. All patients had surgery for a complication: stricturing disease in roughly 60% and penetrating disease in about 39%. The TCR repertoire was analysed in approximately 61 patients with Crohn's disease drawn from a prospective multicentre cohort. The study sequenced roughly 170 mucosal samples from a few dozen patients, taken at several locations on the surgical specimen and at postoperative endoscopy. A Rutgeerts score above i0 was used to define endoscopic postoperative recurrence. For commercial TCRB immunosequencing, approximately 480 nanograms of biopsy DNA were submitted for each sample. The study was conducted in parallel with a multicentre cohort that was designed to identify predictors of early endoscopic recurrence following ileocolonic resection.

Study-level results and caveats: Patients who were active smokers at surgery had a significantly higher proportion of clonal expansions than non-smokers (around 24% vs 18%, p=0.02). Only a subgroup of patients, of unstated size, had their mucosal CD4 and CD8 T cells sorted and sequenced. More high-frequency clones were carried by sorted CD8 T cells than by CD4 T cells, suggesting that mucosal expansions were mainly CD8. Higher percentages of high-frequency clones at the time of surgery were linked to endoscopic recurrence, and every patient with clonality above 26.8% (18/57) had recurrence.

With respect to this clone: Its target antigen remains unknown. The sample holds no much larger clone one base away, and base qualities are not on file.

The intended sense of this specimen's time point label: proximal margin of the surgical specimen (macroscopically non-inflamed). To be eligible, patients had to be adults with ileal or ileocolonic Crohn's disease and an indication for ileocolonic resection. Whole ileal mucosal biopsies were kept frozen at -80 degrees C prior to DNA extraction. Genomic DNA was extracted from frozen whole biopsies with a TRizol-based method and quantified on a NanoDrop 2000 spectrophotometer. The library was generated by the immunoSEQ multiplex PCR assay. Adaptive Biotechnology amplified CDR3 regions from genomic DNA with a two-step multiplex PCR that controlled for amplification bias. Primers for every V and J gene segment were used in the first PCR, and barcodes and Illumina adapters were added in the second PCR. An Illumina instrument was used to sequence the CDR3 libraries. In the paper's pipeline: The analysis drew on both the pipelines supplied by the vendor and custom analysis of the raw data in R/Bioconductor running R version 3.3.0. Clonality, ranging from 0 to 1, was calculated as the inverse of the normalised Shannon entropy of all productive clones. High-frequency clones were defined as the repertoire share of the top 100 clones, retaining only clones passing a 95% confidence test. Repertoire diversity was measured with the Simpson index, and overlap between samples was measured with the Morisita-Horn index. TCRdb retrieved this table from immuneACCESS and kept in-frame rearrangements only. Not all clones are present; in checked studies, unresolved V genes account for under half, and no reason is known for the remainder. That table supplies the V and J calls and clone size; D and trimming were determined from the DNA. The sample has 4,000 to 5,000 clones on record, over 55% of them singletons. Approximately 10% of the sample is held by the ten biggest clonotypes.

The TCR sequence derives from an adult with Crohn's disease. The sequencing input was ileal tissue.

CDR3 region: CASSPRGQETQYF. The DNA sequence is as follows: TGTGCCAGCTCACCAAGAGGGCAAGAGACCCAGTACTTC. The chain is assembled from TRBV18 and TRBJ2-5; the D gene is possibly TRBD2, with 5 bases matching. The germline V gene provides CDR1 KGHSH and CDR2 LQKENI. The CDR3 has 13 amino acids, counting the end cysteine and phenylalanine. Solely the CDR3 DNA is kept, with 39 bases framed from the first base. V lost 2 bases and J lost 2 bases; the stretch between them is 6 bases long.